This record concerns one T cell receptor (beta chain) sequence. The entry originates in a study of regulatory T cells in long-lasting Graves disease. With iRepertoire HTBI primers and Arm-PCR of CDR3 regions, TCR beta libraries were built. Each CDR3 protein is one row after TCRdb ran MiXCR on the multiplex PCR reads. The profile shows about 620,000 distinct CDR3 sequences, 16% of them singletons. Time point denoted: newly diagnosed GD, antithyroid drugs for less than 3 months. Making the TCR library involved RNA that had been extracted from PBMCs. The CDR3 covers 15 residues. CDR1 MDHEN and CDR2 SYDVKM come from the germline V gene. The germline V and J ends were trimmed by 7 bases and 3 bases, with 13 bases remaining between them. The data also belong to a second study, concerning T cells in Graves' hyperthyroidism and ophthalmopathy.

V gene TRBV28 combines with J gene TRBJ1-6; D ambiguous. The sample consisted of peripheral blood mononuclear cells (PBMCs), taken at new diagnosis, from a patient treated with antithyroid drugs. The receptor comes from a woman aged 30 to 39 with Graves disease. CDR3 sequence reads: CASTTLGFYNSPLHF. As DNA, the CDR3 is TGTGCCAGCACAACCTTGGGTTTCTATAATTCACCCCTCCACTTT.